A selection of T cell receptor beta chains follows, all from one sample in a study of early T cells in non-severe SARS-CoV-2 infection. One entry per CDR3 protein results from TCRdb running MiXCR on the 5' RACE reads. The data contain 50,000 to 65,000 distinct CDR3 sequences, under 15% of them seen just once; the ten biggest clones take up about 1.4%. Sequences were obtained from whole blood. The receptors were gathered from an adult who was a healthcare worker with PCR-confirmed SARS-CoV-2 infection or an uninfected control (not recorded which). Both conserved end residues are part of each CDR3. Fields, in order: V gene, J gene, CDR3 protein.

v_call: TRBV7-2
j_call: TRBJ2-1
cdr3_aa: CASSFLRTGSYNEQFF

v_call: TRBV5-4
j_call: TRBJ2-3
cdr3_aa: CASSWGTRSDTQYF

v_call: TRBV10-2
j_call: TRBJ2-7
cdr3_aa: CASREYYEQYF

v_call: TRBV28
j_call: TRBJ1-4
cdr3_aa: CASSLRGTGREKLFF

v_call: TRBV6-2/TRBV6-3
j_call: TRBJ2-7
cdr3_aa: CASSYLIEQYF

v_call: TRBV20-1
j_call: TRBJ2-7
cdr3_aa: CSAAGTETYEQYF

v_call: TRBV30
j_call: TRBJ2-1
cdr3_aa: CAWRRNPRGGYNEQFF

v_call: TRBV4-3
j_call: TRBJ2-7
cdr3_aa: CASSQDGSPSSEQYF

v_call: TRBV7-2
j_call: TRBJ1-6
cdr3_aa: CASSLVIVQNSPLHF

v_call: TRBV19
j_call: TRBJ1-5
cdr3_aa: CASSIEGRTNQPQHF

v_call: TRBV12-3/TRBV12-4
j_call: TRBJ2-2
cdr3_aa: CASSLGARELFF

v_call: TRBV4-3
j_call: TRBJ1-6
cdr3_aa: CASSQFSRVAYNSPLHF

v_call: TRBV6-4
j_call: TRBJ2-3
cdr3_aa: CASSKRGDGDTQYF

v_call: TRBV27
j_call: TRBJ2-7
cdr3_aa: CAGRRTGGVDEQYF

v_call: TRBV7-9
j_call: TRBJ1-1
cdr3_aa: CASSAGLGEAFF

v_call: TRBV6-5
j_call: TRBJ1-5
cdr3_aa: CASSSRGFNQPQHF

v_call: TRBV7-9
j_call: TRBJ1-2
cdr3_aa: CASSFGEYGYTF

v_call: TRBV18
j_call: TRBJ2-7
cdr3_aa: CASSLGTGVPYEQYF

v_call: TRBV7-2
j_call: TRBJ1-2
cdr3_aa: CAEVGSWGYTF

v_call: TRBV12-3/TRBV12-4
j_call: TRBJ1-1
cdr3_aa: CASSLRMGVGLMNTEAFF

v_call: TRBV27
j_call: TRBJ2-5
cdr3_aa: CASREALQETQYF

v_call: TRBV5-5
j_call: TRBJ1-5
cdr3_aa: CASPDQPQHF

v_call: TRBV30
j_call: TRBJ1-2
cdr3_aa: CAWSGTGNGYTF

v_call: TRBV5-6
j_call: TRBJ2-3
cdr3_aa: CASSWVAGGRADTQYF

v_call: TRBV5-1
j_call: TRBJ2-7
cdr3_aa: CASSVGTPYEQYF

v_call: TRBV30
j_call: TRBJ2-3
cdr3_aa: CAWRRSTITTDTQYF